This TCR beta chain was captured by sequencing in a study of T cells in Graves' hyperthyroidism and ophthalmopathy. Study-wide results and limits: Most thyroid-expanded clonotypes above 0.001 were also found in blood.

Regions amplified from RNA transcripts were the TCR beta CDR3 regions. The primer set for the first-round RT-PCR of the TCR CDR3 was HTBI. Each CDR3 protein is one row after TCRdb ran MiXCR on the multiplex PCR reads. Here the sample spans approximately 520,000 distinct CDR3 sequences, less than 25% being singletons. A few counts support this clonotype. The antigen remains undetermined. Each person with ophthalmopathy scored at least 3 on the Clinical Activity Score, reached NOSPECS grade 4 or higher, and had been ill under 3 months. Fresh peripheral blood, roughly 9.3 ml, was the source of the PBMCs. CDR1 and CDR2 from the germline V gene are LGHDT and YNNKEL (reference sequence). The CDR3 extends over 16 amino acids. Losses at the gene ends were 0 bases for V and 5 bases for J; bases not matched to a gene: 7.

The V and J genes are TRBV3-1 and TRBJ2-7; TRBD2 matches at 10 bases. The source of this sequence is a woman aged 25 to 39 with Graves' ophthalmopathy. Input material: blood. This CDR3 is CASSQDLTSGVNEQYF. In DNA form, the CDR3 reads TGTGCCAGCAGCCAAGATCTTACTAGCGGGGTGAACGAGCAGTACTTC.